This T cell receptor beta chain was profiled in a study of cytomegalovirus exposure and HLA in healthy donors. Primers for the PCR totalled 60 Vbeta and 13 Jbeta. Clones were sequenced by immunoSEQ multiplex PCR, and TCRdb holds only the in-frame ones, with some missing. The repertoire includes 130,000 or so clones, over 60% of them detected once, and 6.5% sits in the top ten. Study findings and constraints: The authors enumerated roughly 180 TCR beta chains as linked to cytomegalovirus. TCR beta sequences reportedly predicted most subjects' HLA-A and HLA-B alleles accurately.

In this sample, this clone turned up a few times. Its specificity is unknown. J gave up 4 bases and V 5 bases, and 3 bases lay outside the gene matches. CDR3 length equals 13 residues. The germline gives CDR1 SGHTA, CDR2 FQGTGA. The sample comprised PBMCs. The J gene is TRBJ1-1, the V gene TRBV7-3, with 8 bases aligning to TRBD1. The TCR comes from a woman aged 60-75 years in good health and CMV-seronegative. The CDR3 DNA reads TGTGCCAGCAGCCCTACAGGGGGCACTGAAGCTTTCTTT. It encodes CASSPTGGTEAFF.